The rows below give T cell receptor beta chains drawn from one sample of a study of blood T cell repertoires in COVID-19. Assay used: immunoSEQ multiplex PCR; TCRdb lists only in-frame clones, some missing. The table lists roughly 160,000 clones, about 87% of them singletons. The source material was peripheral blood. The receptors were gathered from a woman of 80 years or more with COVID-19, enrolled during active disease. Both conserved end residues are part of each CDR3. The D gene is left open where the match is weak. A clone size is listed for some rows: how often the clone was seen (once, few, many), or a class if it is expanded.

v_gene	abundance	d_gene	j_gene	CDR3nt	CDR3aa
TRBV24-1	-	TRBD1	TRBJ1-5	TGTGCCACCAGTGATCCCGGGACAGGGGATCAGCCCCAGCATTTT	CATSDPGTGDQPQHF
TRBV3-1/TRBV3-2	-	-	TRBJ2-7	TGTGCCAGCAGCCTACAACGCTACGAGCAGTACTTC	CASSLQRYEQYF
TRBV5-1	-	-	TRBJ1-1	TGCGCCAGCACCGGACTGCTAAACACTGAAGCTTTCTTT	CASTGLLNTEAFF
TRBV6-6	-	TRBD1	TRBJ1-6	TGTGCCAGCAGTTCGGACAGGGGCCATTATAATTCACCCCTCCACTTT	CASSSDRGHYNSPLHF
TRBV4-2	-	TRBD1	TRBJ1-1	TGTGCCAGCAGCCCACAGGGGGAGAACACTGAAGCTTTCTTT	CASSPQGENTEAFF
TRBV12-3/TRBV12-4	-	-	TRBJ1-1	TGTGCCAGCAGGGGAGACATGAACACTGAAGCTTTCTTT	CASRGDMNTEAFF
TRBV4-3	-	-	TRBJ1-6	TGCGCCAGCAGCCAAGTTGTGGCGGCAGTTAATTCACCCCTCCACTTT	CASSQVVAAVNSPLHF
TRBV4-2	-	-	TRBJ2-1	TGTGCCAGCAGCCAAGATGGAGCTAGTTTCGATGAGCAGTTCTTC	CASSQDGASFDEQFF
TRBV7-2	-	TRBD2	TRBJ2-7	TGTGCCAGCAGCATCACTAGCGGGAGCTCCTACGAGCAGTACTTC	CASSITSGSSYEQYF
TRBV28	few	TRBD1	TRBJ1-4	TGTGCCAGCAGCCTTGGGACAGGGGGCGTTGAAAAACTGTTTTTT	CASSLGTGGVEKLFF
TRBV10-3	-	TRBD2	TRBJ2-1	TGTGCCATCAGTGAGTCACTAGCGGGGAGCACGCCCGATTCTACATACAATGAGCAGTTCTTC	CAISESLAGSTPDSTYNEQFF
TRBV12-3/TRBV12-4	-	-	TRBJ2-1	TGTGCCAGCAGTTTAGGCGGCAGGGATCCGTTCTTC	CASSLGGRDPFF
TRBV29-1	-	-	TRBJ2-1	TGCAGCGTTGAGCGTCTTGAGGTGTACAATGAGCAGTTCTTC	CSVERLEVYNEQFF
TRBV3-1/TRBV3-2	-	-	TRBJ2-7	TGTGCCAGCACCCACCTGGGCCCGGGAGCCCCCTGGGAGCAGTACTTC	CASTHLGPGAPWEQYF
TRBV28	-	-	TRBJ2-3	TGTGCCACCCTAACCGGGGCAGATACGCAGTATTTT	CATLTGADTQYF
TRBV19	-	TRBD2	TRBJ2-1	TGTGCCAGTAGTGGATTAGCGGGAGGAAGCAATGAGCAGTTCTTC	CASSGLAGGSNEQFF
TRBV5-4	once	-	TRBJ2-1	TGTGCCAGCAGCTTTCCCCGCCGGGAGTACAATGAGCAGTTCTTC	CASSFPRREYNEQFF
TRBV18	-	-	TRBJ2-1	TGTGCCAGCTCACCACCGATACAGGCCTCCTACAATGAGCAGTTCTTC	CASSPPIQASYNEQFF
TRBV12-3/TRBV12-4	-	-	TRBJ1-1	TGTGCCAGCAGCTTACAGGTGAACACTGAAGCTTTCTTT	CASSLQVNTEAFF
TRBV9	-	-	TRBJ1-2	TGTGCCAGCAGCGTAGCATTCGGGCCGGGGGGCTACACCTTC	CASSVAFGPGGYTF
TRBV9	-	-	TRBJ2-1	TGTGCCAGCAGCTTAGACTCAGGATCCTCCTACAATGAGCAGTTCTTC	CASSLDSGSSYNEQFF
TRBV28	-	TRBD1	TRBJ1-1	TGTGCCAGCAGTTTAGGGACAGGGCTGACTGAAGCTTTCTTT	CASSLGTGLTEAFF
TRBV3-1/TRBV3-2	-	TRBD2	TRBJ2-7	TGTGCCAGCAGCCAAGCCTCTAGCGGAACCTACGAGCAGTACTTC	CASSQASSGTYEQYF
TRBV2	-	-	TRBJ1-4	TGTGCCAGCAGCCCGGGTCCCAGCACCGCAACTAATGAAAAACTGTTTTTT	CASSPGPSTATNEKLFF
TRBV9	-	-	TRBJ2-7	TGTGCCAGCAGCGTAGACCCTAGCTCCGGCCCCTACGAGCAGTACTTC	CASSVDPSSGPYEQYF
TRBV6-2/TRBV6-3	once	TRBD1	TRBJ1-5	TGTGCCAGCAGTCTCACAGGGGGCTCAAATCAGCCCCAGCATTTT	CASSLTGGSNQPQHF
TRBV29-1	few	TRBD2	TRBJ2-1	TGCAGCGTGCTCAAGGGCGGGGGGACCTACAATGAGCAGTTCTTC	CSVLKGGGTYNEQFF
TRBV5-1	-	-	TRBJ2-2	TGCGCCAGCAGCTTGGCCGGGGTAAACACCGGGGAGCTGTTTTTT	CASSLAGVNTGELFF
TRBV9	once	-	TRBJ2-2	TGTGCCAGCAGCGTAGTAGGGGTCCACGGGGAGCTGTTTTTT	CASSVVGVHGELFF
TRBV28	-	-	TRBJ2-7	TGTGCCAGCAGCTCAAATGCAGGGGCCTACCCCTACGAGCAGTACTTC	CASSSNAGAYPYEQYF
TRBV10-3	-	-	TRBJ2-7	TGTGCCATCAGCGAGATCGGCTACGAGCAGTACTTC	CAISEIGYEQYF
TRBV28	-	TRBD1	TRBJ1-6	TGTGCCAGCAGTGACCAGACAGGGGTTAGTTCACCCCTCCACTTT	CASSDQTGVSSPLHF
TRBV7-2	-	-	TRBJ1-1	TGTGCCAGCAAAACCTGGGGGCAGAACACTGAAGCTTTCTTT	CASKTWGQNTEAFF